These T cell receptor beta chains were read from a single sample in a study of blood T cell repertoires in COVID-19. The table came from immunoSEQ multiplex PCR; TCRdb's copy has only in-frame clones and leaves some out. The sample carries tens of thousands of clones, 70% to 90% recorded once. Sequenced input: peripheral blood. The source is a human donor in a cohort sampled during active COVID-19. CDR3s include the opening cysteine and the closing phenylalanine or tryptophan. The D gene is left open where the match is weak. Some rows have no size entry. The others give once, few or many, or a class for an expanded clone.

j_call d_call clone_size v_call cdr3_aa cdr3_nt
TRBJ1-1 NA NA TRBV18 CASSPLGIEAFF TGTGCCAGCTCACCACTCGGTATTGAAGCTTTCTTT
TRBJ1-4 TRBD1 NA TRBV12-3/TRBV12-4 CASSYYRGKLFF TGTGCCAGCAGTTACTACAGGGGAAAACTGTTTTTT
TRBJ2-1 TRBD2 NA TRBV4-1 CASSQEGEGLYNEQFF TGCGCCAGCAGCCAAGAAGGGGAGGGCTTGTACAATGAGCAGTTCTTC
TRBJ2-3 TRBD2 NA TRBV5-8 CASSSGGPLDTQYF TGTGCCAGCAGCTCGGGGGGGCCTTTAGATACGCAGTATTTT
TRBJ2-7 NA once TRBV27 CASSLSIWGGRGEQYF TGTGCCAGCAGTTTATCGATTTGGGGGGGCAGGGGCGAGCAGTACTTC
TRBJ2-7 TRBD2 NA TRBV5-4 CASSAGGHEQYF TGTGCCTCCTCCGCGGGGGGCCACGAGCAGTACTTC
TRBJ1-1 NA NA TRBV12-3/TRBV12-4 CASRARESAEAFF TGTGCCAGCAGGGCACGGGAGTCCGCTGAAGCTTTCTTT
TRBJ2-1 TRBD2 NA TRBV4-3 CASSQSLTSGNNEQFF TGCGCCAGCAGCCAATCGCTCACTAGCGGGAACAATGAGCAGTTCTTC
TRBJ2-5 TRBD1 NA TRBV7-9 CASSDGNRGLGETQYF TGTGCCAGCAGCGATGGGAACAGGGGGCTGGGAGAGACCCAGTACTTC
TRBJ2-4 TRBD1 once TRBV3-1/TRBV3-2 CASSQDPDRGDIQYF TGTGCCAGCAGCCAAGATCCCGACAGGGGGGACATTCAGTACTTC
TRBJ2-7 TRBD1 NA TRBV9 CASSVGGGQGAYEQYF TGTGCCAGCAGCGTCGGGGGAGGACAGGGGGCATACGAGCAGTACTTC
TRBJ2-1 NA NA TRBV27 CASCGTPSNEQFF TGTGCCAGCTGCGGGACTCCGAGCAATGAGCAGTTCTTC
TRBJ2-7 NA NA TRBV19 CASSTLRQSHEQYF TGTGCCAGTAGTACCTTAAGACAATCACACGAGCAGTACTTC
TRBJ1-1 NA few TRBV18 CASSPQGLVTEAFF TGTGCCAGCTCACCACAGGGGTTAGTCACTGAAGCTTTCTTT
TRBJ2-5 TRBD1 NA TRBV4-1 CASSQSPGQDAETQYF TGCGCCAGCAGCCAATCTCCGGGACAGGACGCAGAGACCCAGTACTTC
TRBJ1-1 TRBD1 NA TRBV19 CASSENYAGTDTNTEAFF TGTGCCAGTAGTGAAAATTATGCCGGGACAGATACGAACACTGAAGCTTTCTTT
TRBJ2-2 NA NA TRBV5-4 CASSLGGDTGELFF TGTGCCAGCAGCTTGGGGGGAGACACCGGGGAGCTGTTTTTT
TRBJ1-1 NA NA TRBV19 CASSMVSGGAENTEAFF TGTGCCAGTAGTATGGTTTCAGGTGGGGCTGAGAACACTGAAGCTTTCTTT
TRBJ2-1 NA NA TRBV7-9 CASLDYSYNEQFF TGTGCCAGCTTAGACTATTCCTACAATGAGCAGTTCTTC
TRBJ1-3 NA NA TRBV4-1 CASSQVFTGIVDTIYF TGCGCCAGCAGCCAGGTTTTTACAGGGATCGTGGACACCATATATTTT
TRBJ2-5 NA NA TRBV2 CASTLSGGAKETQYF TGTGCCAGCACCCTAAGTGGGGGCGCCAAAGAGACCCAGTACTTC
TRBJ1-5 NA NA TRBV27 CASSSSGQPQHF TGTGCCAGCAGTAGTTCAGGTCAGCCCCAGCATTTT
TRBJ2-1 TRBD2 NA TRBV10-3 CAIRTSGRLEQFF TGTGCCATCCGGACTAGCGGGAGGCTTGAGCAGTTCTTC
TRBJ2-5 TRBD1 NA TRBV2 CASSPGDRGSQETQYF TGTGCCAGCAGTCCCGGGGACAGGGGGAGCCAAGAGACCCAGTACTTC
TRBJ2-3 TRBD2 NA TRBV13 CASSPLGGGAGADTQYF TGTGCCAGCAGCCCCTTGGGCGGGGGGGCCGGGGCAGATACGCAGTATTTT
TRBJ2-7 NA NA TRBV27 CASALARGSSYEQYF TGTGCCAGCGCCCTAGCCAGGGGAAGCTCCTACGAGCAGTACTTC
TRBJ1-4 NA NA TRBV6-5 CASRSLDATNEKLFF TGTGCCAGCAGGAGCTTAGATGCAACTAATGAAAAACTGTTTTTT
TRBJ2-7 TRBD2 few TRBV3-1/TRBV3-2 CASSQAGLAAFRSYEQYF TGTGCCAGCAGCCAGGCAGGACTAGCGGCGTTCCGCTCCTACGAGCAGTACTTC
TRBJ1-5 NA few TRBV19 CASSISELGQPQHF TGTGCCAGTAGTATTTCGGAGCTGGGTCAGCCCCAGCATTTT
TRBJ2-1 TRBD2 NA TRBV19 CASSELASYNEQFF TGTGCCAGTAGTGAACTAGCGTCCTACAATGAGCAGTTCTTC
TRBJ2-1 TRBD1 once TRBV2 CASSEALLGQGHNEQFF TGTGCCAGCAGTGAAGCGCTTCTGGGACAGGGTCACAATGAGCAGTTCTTC
TRBJ2-3 NA NA TRBV7-8 CASSFDSYDTDTQYF TGTGCCAGCAGCTTCGACAGCTACGATACAGATACGCAGTATTTT
TRBJ1-1 TRBD1 NA TRBV6-5 CASRTGVTEAFF TGTGCCAGCCGCACAGGGGTCACTGAAGCTTTCTTT
TRBJ2-7 TRBD2 NA TRBV7-2 CASSQGGAGGSYEQYF TGTGCCAGCAGCCAGGGAGGAGCGGGGGGTTCCTACGAGCAGTACTTC
TRBJ2-7 TRBD1 NA TRBV19 CASSPRTGGHEQYF TGTGCCAGTAGTCCCCGGACAGGGGGCCACGAGCAGTACTTC
TRBJ1-4 TRBD1 NA TRBV4-2 CASSQGTGVKEKLFF TGTGCCAGCAGCCAGGGGACAGGGGTTAAAGAAAAACTGTTTTTT
TRBJ2-5 NA NA TRBV5-1 CASSRGQSRERYQETQYF TGCGCCAGCAGCCGGGGACAATCTCGAGAAAGGTACCAAGAGACCCAGTACTTC
TRBJ2-7 TRBD2 once TRBV7-9 CASSFIAGGNYEQYF TGTGCCAGCAGCTTTATAGCGGGGGGGAACTACGAGCAGTACTTC
TRBJ2-7 TRBD1 NA TRBV5-5 CASSAGTAYEQYF TGTGCCAGCAGCGCCGGGACAGCTTACGAGCAGTACTTC
TRBJ2-7 TRBD1 few TRBV19 CAPGGTGCISYEQYF TGTGCCCCCGGAGGGACAGGGTGCATCTCCTACGAGCAGTACTTC
TRBJ2-5 NA once TRBV3-1/TRBV3-2 CASSQGGQTSKETQYF TGTGCCAGCAGCCAAGGAGGACAGACCTCTAAAGAGACCCAGTACTTC
TRBJ1-1 NA NA TRBV19 CASSIHQGSTEAFF TGTGCCAGTAGTATTCACCAGGGGTCAACTGAAGCTTTCTTT
TRBJ2-7 NA NA TRBV7-2 CASEEGFGNSYEQYF TGTGCCAGCGAGGAGGGGTTTGGGAATTCCTACGAGCAGTACTTC
TRBJ2-1 NA NA TRBV9 CASTSGGGGSYNEQFF TGTGCCAGCACCAGTGGGGGCGGGGGCTCCTACAATGAGCAGTTCTTC
TRBJ2-4 NA NA TRBV13 CASSLSGRNIQYF TGTGCCAGCAGCCTTTCGGGGAGGAACATTCAGTACTTC
TRBJ1-6 NA many TRBV3-1/TRBV3-2 CASSQEPQGRYNSPLHF TGTGCCAGCAGCCAAGAGCCCCAGGGGCGTTATAATTCACCCCTCCACTTT
TRBJ1-2 NA once TRBV19 CASSQDRNNYGYTF TGTGCCAGTAGTCAAGACAGGAACAACTATGGCTACACCTTC
TRBJ1-2 TRBD1 NA TRBV24-1 CATSGDRADNYGYTF TGTGCCACCAGTGGGGACAGGGCCGATAACTATGGCTACACCTTC
TRBJ2-7 NA NA TRBV4-2 CASSQEVANYEQYF TGTGCCAGCAGCCAAGAGGTTGCGAACTACGAGCAGTACTTC
TRBJ2-1 TRBD2 once TRBV19 CAISLAGGHNEQFF TGTGCCATCTCACTAGCGGGAGGGCACAATGAGCAGTTCTTC